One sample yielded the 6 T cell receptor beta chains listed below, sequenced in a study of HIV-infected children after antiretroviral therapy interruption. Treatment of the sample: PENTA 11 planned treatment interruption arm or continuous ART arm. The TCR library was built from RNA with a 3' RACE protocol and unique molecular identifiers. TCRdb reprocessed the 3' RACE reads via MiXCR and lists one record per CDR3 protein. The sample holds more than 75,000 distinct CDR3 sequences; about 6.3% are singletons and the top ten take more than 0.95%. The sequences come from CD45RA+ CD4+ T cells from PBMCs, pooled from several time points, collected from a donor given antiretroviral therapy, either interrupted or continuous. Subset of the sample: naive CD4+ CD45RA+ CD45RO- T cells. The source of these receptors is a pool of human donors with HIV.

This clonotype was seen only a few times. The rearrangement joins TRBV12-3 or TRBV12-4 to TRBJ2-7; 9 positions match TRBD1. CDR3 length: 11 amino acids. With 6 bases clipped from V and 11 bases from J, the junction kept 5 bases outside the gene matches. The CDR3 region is CASRRDRAKYF. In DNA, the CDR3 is TGTGCCAGCAGACGGGACAGGGCGAAGTACTTC.

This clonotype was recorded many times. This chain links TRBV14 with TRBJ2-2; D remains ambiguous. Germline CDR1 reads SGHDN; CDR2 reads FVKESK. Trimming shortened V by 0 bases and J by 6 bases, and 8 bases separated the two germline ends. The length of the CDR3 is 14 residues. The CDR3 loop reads CASSQDLVSGELFF. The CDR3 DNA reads TGTGCCAGCAGCCAAGATCTCGTATCCGGGGAGCTGTTTTTT.

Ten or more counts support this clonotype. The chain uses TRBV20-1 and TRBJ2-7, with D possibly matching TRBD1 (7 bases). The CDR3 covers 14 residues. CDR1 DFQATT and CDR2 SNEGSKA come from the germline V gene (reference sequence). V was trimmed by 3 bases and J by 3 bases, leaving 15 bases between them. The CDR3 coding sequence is TGCAGTGCTAGCGTGCGGGGACAGTTCTACGAGCAGTACTTC. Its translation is CSASVRGQFYEQYF.

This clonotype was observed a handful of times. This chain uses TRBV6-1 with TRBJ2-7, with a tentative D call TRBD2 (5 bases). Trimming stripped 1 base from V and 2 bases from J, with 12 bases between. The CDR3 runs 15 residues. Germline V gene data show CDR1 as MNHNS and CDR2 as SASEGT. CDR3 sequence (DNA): TGTGCCAGCAGTGAAGATCCGGGGAACCCCTACGAGCAGTACTTC. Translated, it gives CASSEDPGNPYEQYF.

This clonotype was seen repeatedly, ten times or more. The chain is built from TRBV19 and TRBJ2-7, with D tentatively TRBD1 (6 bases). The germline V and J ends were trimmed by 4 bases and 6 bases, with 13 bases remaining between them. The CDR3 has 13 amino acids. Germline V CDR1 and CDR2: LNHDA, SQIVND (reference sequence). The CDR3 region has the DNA TGTGCCAGTAGTACTTCGGACAGCGGCGAGCAGTACTTC. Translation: CASSTSDSGEQYF. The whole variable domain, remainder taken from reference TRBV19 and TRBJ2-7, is DGGITQSPKYLFRKEGQNVTLSCEQNLNHDAMYWYRQDPGQGLRLIYYSQIVNDFQKGDIAEGYSVSREKKESFPLTVTSAQKNPTAFYLCASSTSDSGEQYFGPGTRLTVT.

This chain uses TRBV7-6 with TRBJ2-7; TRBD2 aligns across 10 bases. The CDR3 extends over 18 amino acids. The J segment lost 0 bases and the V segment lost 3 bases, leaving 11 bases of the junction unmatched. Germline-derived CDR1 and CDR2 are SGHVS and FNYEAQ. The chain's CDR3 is CASSFKHPSGGGSYEQYF. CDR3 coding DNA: TGTGCCAGCAGCTTTAAACACCCCAGCGGGGGGGGCTCCTACGAGCAGTACTTC.